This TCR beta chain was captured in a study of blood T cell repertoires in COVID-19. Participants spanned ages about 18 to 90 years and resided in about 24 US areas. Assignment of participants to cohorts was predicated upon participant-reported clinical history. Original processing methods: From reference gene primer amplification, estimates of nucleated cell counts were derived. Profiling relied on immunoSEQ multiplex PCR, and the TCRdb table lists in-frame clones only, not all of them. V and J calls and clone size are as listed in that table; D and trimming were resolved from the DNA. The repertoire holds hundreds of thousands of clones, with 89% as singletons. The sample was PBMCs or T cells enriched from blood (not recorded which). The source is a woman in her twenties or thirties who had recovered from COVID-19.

The CDR3, as DNA: TGCAGCGCGTTGGGACAGTCGAACACCGGGGAGCTGTTTTTT. It encodes CSALGQSNTGELFF. V gene TRBV29-1 combines with J gene TRBJ2-2; 7 bases are shared with TRBD1. Looked up from germline, CDR1 is SQVTM and CDR2 is ANQGSEA. V was clipped by 7 bases and J by 0 bases; unmatched bases: 5. CDR3 length: 14 residues.